The rows below give T cell receptor beta chains drawn from one sample of a study of pediatric ulcerative colitis. Using immunoSEQ multiplex PCR, the repertoire was profiled, and TCRdb retains in-frame clones only, with some absent. The sample has about 36,000 clones; approximately 87% are singletons. Input material: blood. The receptors stem from a girl aged 10-17 years with moderate ulcerative colitis. Each CDR3 is given with its conserved first and last residue. Each record gives: CDR3 DNA, CDR3 protein, J gene, clone size, D gene, V gene. D genes are given only for firm matches. The listing skips clone size in some rows; elsewhere it reads once, few, many or a size class.

CDR3 DNA: TGTGCCAGCCACGGGCCACCGGGGCTAGACGGCGATGAGCAGTTCTTC; CDR3 protein: CASHGPPGLDGDEQFF; J gene: TRBJ2-1; clone size: NA; D gene: NA; V gene: TRBV28
CDR3 DNA: TGCAGCGTTGACCTCACCCTACACGGGGAGCAGTACTTC; CDR3 protein: CSVDLTLHGEQYF; J gene: TRBJ2-7; clone size: NA; D gene: NA; V gene: TRBV29-1
CDR3 DNA: TGTGCCAGTAGTATAGCAGGGCTCAATGAGCAGTTCTTC; CDR3 protein: CASSIAGLNEQFF; J gene: TRBJ2-1; clone size: NA; D gene: NA; V gene: TRBV19
CDR3 DNA: TGTGCCAGCAGCGGGGGAGAAGGCTACACCTTC; CDR3 protein: CASSGGEGYTF; J gene: TRBJ1-2; clone size: NA; D gene: NA; V gene: TRBV7-9
CDR3 DNA: TGTGCCAGCAGCTTAGGACTAGCGGGCTACAATGAGCAGTTCTTC; CDR3 protein: CASSLGLAGYNEQFF; J gene: TRBJ2-1; clone size: NA; D gene: TRBD2; V gene: TRBV7-2
CDR3 DNA: TGCAGCGTTGAAATTGGCTACACCTTC; CDR3 protein: CSVEIGYTF; J gene: TRBJ1-2; clone size: NA; D gene: NA; V gene: TRBV29-1
CDR3 DNA: TGCAGCGTTGGTCCCGGAGACGAGCAGTACTTC; CDR3 protein: CSVGPGDEQYF; J gene: TRBJ2-7; clone size: NA; D gene: NA; V gene: TRBV29-1
CDR3 DNA: TGCGCCAGCAGCCAAGTAAAAGTAGACAGCCATGAAGCTTTCTTT; CDR3 protein: CASSQVKVDSHEAFF; J gene: TRBJ1-1; clone size: NA; D gene: NA; V gene: TRBV4-1
CDR3 DNA: TGTGCCTGGAGTGCGGGTTCCACAGATACGCAGTATTTT; CDR3 protein: CAWSAGSTDTQYF; J gene: TRBJ2-3; clone size: NA; D gene: NA; V gene: TRBV30
CDR3 DNA: TGTGCCTGGACCGCAGAAAACACTGAAGCTTTCTTT; CDR3 protein: CAWTAENTEAFF; J gene: TRBJ1-1; clone size: NA; D gene: NA; V gene: TRBV30
CDR3 DNA: TGTGCCAGCAGCCTCTCGGGGGGAACTGAAGCTTTCTTT; CDR3 protein: CASSLSGGTEAFF; J gene: TRBJ1-1; clone size: once; D gene: NA; V gene: TRBV5-4
CDR3 DNA: TGTGCCAGCAGTTTGGGACACCTAAGAGAGACCCAGTACTTC; CDR3 protein: CASSLGHLRETQYF; J gene: TRBJ2-5; clone size: NA; D gene: NA; V gene: TRBV28
CDR3 DNA: TGCACCAGCAGCCAAGATGGCGGGACGGACGATGGCTACACCTTC; CDR3 protein: CTSSQDGGTDDGYTF; J gene: TRBJ1-2; clone size: NA; D gene: NA; V gene: TRBV1
CDR3 DNA: TGTGCCAGCAGCGTAGATAGCACAGATACGCAGTATTTT; CDR3 protein: CASSVDSTDTQYF; J gene: TRBJ2-3; clone size: NA; D gene: NA; V gene: TRBV9
CDR3 DNA: TGTGCCAGCAGTATGGGGGAGGACGAGCAGTACTTC; CDR3 protein: CASSMGEDEQYF; J gene: TRBJ2-7; clone size: many; D gene: NA; V gene: TRBV21-1
CDR3 DNA: TGTGCCAGCAGAACCGGGACAGGGCCCTCGGACGAGCAGTACTTC; CDR3 protein: CASRTGTGPSDEQYF; J gene: TRBJ2-7; clone size: NA; D gene: TRBD1; V gene: TRBV6-5
CDR3 DNA: TGCAGCGCCGAACCCGGTAGCGCGATCTCCTACAATGAGCAGTTCTTC; CDR3 protein: CSAEPGSAISYNEQFF; J gene: TRBJ2-1; clone size: NA; D gene: NA; V gene: TRBV29-1
CDR3 DNA: TGTGCCAGCAGCTTATTGAGGAAGATGGGGGCCAAAAACATTCAGTACTTC; CDR3 protein: CASSLLRKMGAKNIQYF; J gene: TRBJ2-4; clone size: NA; D gene: NA; V gene: TRBV7-2
CDR3 DNA: TGTGCCAGCAGTGCCCTAGCGGGAGTGACCTACGAGCAGTACTTC; CDR3 protein: CASSALAGVTYEQYF; J gene: TRBJ2-7; clone size: NA; D gene: TRBD2; V gene: TRBV27
CDR3 DNA: TGTGCCAGCAGTGAAGGGCCGAACACTGAAGCTTTCTTT; CDR3 protein: CASSEGPNTEAFF; J gene: TRBJ1-1; clone size: few; D gene: NA; V gene: TRBV2
CDR3 DNA: TGTGCCAGCAGCCCGAGGACTAGCGGCTCCTACAATGAGCAGTTCTTC; CDR3 protein: CASSPRTSGSYNEQFF; J gene: TRBJ2-1; clone size: NA; D gene: TRBD2; V gene: TRBV11-2
CDR3 DNA: TGTGCCAGCAGCTTCAAGGGCAGGGGGCCTGGGGCCAACGTCCTGACTTTC; CDR3 protein: CASSFKGRGPGANVLTF; J gene: TRBJ2-6; clone size: NA; D gene: TRBD1; V gene: TRBV7-9
CDR3 DNA: TGTGCCAGCAGTTCCCGACACTACAATGAGCAGTTCTTC; CDR3 protein: CASSSRHYNEQFF; J gene: TRBJ2-1; clone size: NA; D gene: NA; V gene: TRBV6-5
CDR3 DNA: TGTGCCAGCAGCTTGGGGAACTCCTACGAGCAGTACTTC; CDR3 protein: CASSLGNSYEQYF; J gene: TRBJ2-7; clone size: NA; D gene: NA; V gene: TRBV13
CDR3 DNA: TGTGCCAGCAGCTTAACCGGTCAGGGATCGTCGACTAATGAAAAACTGTTTTTT; CDR3 protein: CASSLTGQGSSTNEKLFF; J gene: TRBJ1-4; clone size: NA; D gene: NA; V gene: TRBV7-9
CDR3 DNA: TGTGCCAGCTCCAGAAACGGGCCCTTAAGGCTGAACACTGAAGCTTTCTTT; CDR3 protein: CASSRNGPLRLNTEAFF; J gene: TRBJ1-1; clone size: once; D gene: NA; V gene: TRBV5-6
CDR3 DNA: TGCGCCAGCAGTGGAAAGGACGGAGTGGACGAGGAAAAACTGTTTTTT; CDR3 protein: CASSGKDGVDEEKLFF; J gene: TRBJ1-4; clone size: NA; D gene: NA; V gene: TRBV5-1
CDR3 DNA: TGTGCCAGCAGCTTGAGGCAGGGCGTAAGTGGCGAGCAGTACTTC; CDR3 protein: CASSLRQGVSGEQYF; J gene: TRBJ2-7; clone size: once; D gene: NA; V gene: TRBV5-4